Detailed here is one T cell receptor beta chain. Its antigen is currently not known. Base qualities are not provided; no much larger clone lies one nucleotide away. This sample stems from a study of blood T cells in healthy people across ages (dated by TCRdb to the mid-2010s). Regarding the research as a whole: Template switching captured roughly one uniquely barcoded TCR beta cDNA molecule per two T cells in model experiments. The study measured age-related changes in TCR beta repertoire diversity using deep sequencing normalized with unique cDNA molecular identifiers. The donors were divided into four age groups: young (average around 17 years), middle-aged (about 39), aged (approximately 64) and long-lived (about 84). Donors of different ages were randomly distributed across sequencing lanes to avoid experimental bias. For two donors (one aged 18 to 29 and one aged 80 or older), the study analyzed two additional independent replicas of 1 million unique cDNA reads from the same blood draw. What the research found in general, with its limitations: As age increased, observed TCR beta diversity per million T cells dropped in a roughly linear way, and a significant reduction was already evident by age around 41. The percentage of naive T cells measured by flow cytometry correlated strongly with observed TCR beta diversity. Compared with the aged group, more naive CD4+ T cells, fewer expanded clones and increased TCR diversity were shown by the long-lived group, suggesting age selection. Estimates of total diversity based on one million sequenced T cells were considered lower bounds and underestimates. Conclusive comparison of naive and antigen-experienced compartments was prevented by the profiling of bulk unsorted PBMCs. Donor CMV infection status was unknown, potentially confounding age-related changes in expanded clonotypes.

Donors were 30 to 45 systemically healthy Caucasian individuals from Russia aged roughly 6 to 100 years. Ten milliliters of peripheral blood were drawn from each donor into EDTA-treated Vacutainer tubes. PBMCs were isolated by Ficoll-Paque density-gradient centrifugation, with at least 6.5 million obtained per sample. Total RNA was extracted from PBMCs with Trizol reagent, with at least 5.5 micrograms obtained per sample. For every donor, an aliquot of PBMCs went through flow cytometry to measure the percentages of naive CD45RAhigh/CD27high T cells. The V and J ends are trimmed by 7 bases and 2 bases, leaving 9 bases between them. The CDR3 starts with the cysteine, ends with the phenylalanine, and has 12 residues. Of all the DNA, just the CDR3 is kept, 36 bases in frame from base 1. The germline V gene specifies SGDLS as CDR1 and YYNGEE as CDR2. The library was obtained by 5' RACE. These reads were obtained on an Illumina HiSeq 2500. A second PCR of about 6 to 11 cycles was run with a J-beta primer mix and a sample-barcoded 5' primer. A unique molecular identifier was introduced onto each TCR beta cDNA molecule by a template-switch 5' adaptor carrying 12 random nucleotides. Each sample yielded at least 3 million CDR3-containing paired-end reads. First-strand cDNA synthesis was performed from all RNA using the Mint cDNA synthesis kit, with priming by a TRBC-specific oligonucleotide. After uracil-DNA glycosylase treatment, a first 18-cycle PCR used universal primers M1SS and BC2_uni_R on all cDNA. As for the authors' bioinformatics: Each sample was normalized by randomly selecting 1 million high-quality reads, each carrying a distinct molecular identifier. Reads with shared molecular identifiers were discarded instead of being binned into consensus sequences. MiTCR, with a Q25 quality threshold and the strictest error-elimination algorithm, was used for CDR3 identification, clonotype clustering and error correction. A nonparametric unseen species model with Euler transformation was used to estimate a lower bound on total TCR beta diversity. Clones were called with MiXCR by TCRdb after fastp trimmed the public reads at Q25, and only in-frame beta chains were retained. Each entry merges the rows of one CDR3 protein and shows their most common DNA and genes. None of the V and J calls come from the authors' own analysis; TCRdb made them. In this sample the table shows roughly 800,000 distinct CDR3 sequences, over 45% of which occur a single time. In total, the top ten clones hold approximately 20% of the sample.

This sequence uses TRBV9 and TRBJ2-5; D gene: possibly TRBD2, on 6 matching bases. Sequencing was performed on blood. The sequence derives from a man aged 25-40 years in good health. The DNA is TGTGCCAGCGGTAGCGGACAAGAGACCCAGTACTTC. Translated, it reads CASGSGQETQYF. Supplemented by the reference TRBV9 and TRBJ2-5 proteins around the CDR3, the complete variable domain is DSGVTQTPKHLITATGQRVTLRCSPRSGDLSVYWYQQSLDQGLQFLIQYYNGEERAKGNILERFSAQQFPDLHSELNLSSLELGDSALYFCASGSGQETQYFGPGTRLLVL.